The rows below give T cell receptor beta chains drawn from one sample of a study of blood T cell repertoires in COVID-19. Clones were read by immunoSEQ multiplex PCR, and TCRdb kept only the in-frame ones, dropping some. The table shows about 180,000 clones, with approximately 88% occurring only once. The material sequenced was PBMCs or T cells enriched from blood (not recorded which). The receptors derive from a woman aged 18 to 35 who had recovered from COVID-19. Each CDR3 is given without its conserved first and last residue.

>TRBJ1-2|TRBV5-1
ASSSRDRVRGYT
>TRBJ2-5|TRBV30
AWSSRSGSLGETQY
>TRBJ1-1|TRBV5-4
ASSLTGNTEAF
>TRBJ1-5|TRBV11-2
ASSWASGDQPQH
>TRBJ2-2|TRBV7-9
ASSPGWNTGELF
>TRBJ2-4|TRBV28
ASRNSGGSKVNIQY
>TRBJ1-3|TRBV10-3
AISELALVSGNTIY
>TRBJ2-7|TRBV6-1
ASSELRAYEQY
>TRBJ1-1|TRBV7-8
ASRGGQGNMNTEAF
>TRBJ2-7|TRBV20-1
SVQAPYEQY
>TRBJ1-6|TRBV11-2
ASSLSSDSPLH
>TRBJ2-7|TRBV29-1
SVDVGQGSYEQY
>TRBJ1-1|TRBV5-1
ASSPDREGTEAF
>TRBJ2-3|TRBV18
ASSPQGATGTDTQY
>TRBJ1-2|TRBV18
ASSPEAKTGISGYT
>TRBJ2-7|TRBV5-1
ASSLYNGGEQY
>TRBJ2-7|TRBV11-2
ASSPTGHIYEQY
>TRBJ2-1|TRBV12-3/TRBV12-4
ASSPSGLEQF
>TRBJ2-4|TRBV11-2
ASSYVKNIQY
>TRBJ1-2|TRBV9
ASSVTGDYGYT
>TRBJ1-5|TRBV2
ASSYGRGPNQPQH
>TRBJ2-3|TRBV9
ASSVRGSSTDTQY
>TRBJ2-7|TRBV9
ASSVAGGRRYEQY
>TRBJ2-6|TRBV4-2
ASSSTTGPTGANVLT
>TRBJ2-1|TRBV16
ASSQSGWALGNNEQF
>TRBJ1-3|TRBV30
AWNRDSGNTIY
>TRBJ2-5|TRBV2
ASSLGAGETQY
>TRBJ2-7|TRBV19
ASNGQPGYEQY